A single sample gave rise to the 13 T cell receptor beta chains below, sequenced in a study of control samples from healthy donors and cancer patients. Sequencing used immunoSEQ multiplex PCR; TCRdb keeps in-frame clones, though not all of them. Found here are about 84,000 clones, 91% of them singletons; the top ten hold around 17%. Source material: blood. The receptors were sampled from a man aged 50 to 59 in good health.

The genes are TRBV5-1 and TRBJ1-1; perhaps TRBD1 as D (6 bases). The V end was cut by 0 bases, the J end by 8 bases, with 14 bases between. CDR1 SGHRS and CDR2 YFSETQ come from the germline V gene. This CDR3 contains 14 residues. Here the CDR3 DNA reads TGCGCCAGCAGCTTGGACGGGGGGCGCGGAGAAGCTTTCTTT. Encoded protein: CASSLDGGRGEAFF.

This chain links TRBV12-3 or TRBV12-4 with TRBJ2-7; 9 bases are a match to TRBD1. The CDR3 has 11 residues. V trimming: 10 bases; J trimming: 6 bases; junction bases outside the gene matches: 4. The CDR3 DNA is TGTGCCATAGGGACAGGGTTCGAGCAGTACTTC. Protein: CAIGTGFEQYF.

The chain recombines TRBV9 with TRBJ1-3; D possibly corresponds to TRBD1 (5 bases). Germline CDR1 SGDLS, CDR2 YYNGEE. V lost 1 base and J 2 bases, leaving 10 bases between the germline ends. The CDR3 is 15 amino acids. CDR3 region: CASSVRGEAGNTIYF. The CDR3 DNA sequence: TGTGCCAGCAGCGTACGAGGGGAGGCTGGAAACACCATATATTTT.

This clone was seen a few times. This chain uses TRBV11-2 with TRBJ1-4; 7 bases agree with TRBD1. V lost 4 bases to trimming and J lost 3 bases; unmatched junction nucleotides: 8. This CDR3 region has 16 residues. Germline CDR1 SGHAT, CDR2 FQNNGV. The CDR3 sequence is CASSSQGGAANEKLFF. The CDR3 nucleotides read TGTGCCAGCAGCTCCCAGGGGGGAGCGGCTAATGAAAAACTGTTTTTT.

The chain carries TRBV19 and TRBJ1-1, with D hard to call. The CDR3 sequence is 13 residues long. CDR1 is LNHDA and CDR2 is SQIVND in the germline V gene (reference sequence). Trimming took off 8 bases at V and 6 bases at J, with 16 bases between the two ends. This CDR3 reads CASPRPGGSEAFF. DNA of the CDR3: TGTGCCAGTCCTAGACCGGGAGGGTCTGAAGCTTTCTTT.

The gene calls are TRBV27 and TRBJ1-6; 8 nucleotides agree with TRBD1. V gave up 5 bases and J gave up 12 bases; unmatched junction bases: 6. The CDR3 contains 13 residues. Per germline, CDR1 MNHEY and CDR2 SMNVEV (reference sequence). CDR3 sequence reads: CASSLTDREPLHF. Here the CDR3 DNA reads TGTGCCAGCAGTCTTACGGACAGGGAACCCCTCCACTTT.

Turning to this clone: Other DNA sequences in the same sample also yield this CDR3. The rearrangement uses TRBV10-1 and TRBJ2-5; the D gene is possibly TRBD2 (6 bases). Looked up from germline, CDR1 is WNHNN and CDR2 is SYGVQD (reference sequence). V shed 0 bases and J shed 2 bases, with 10 bases lying between them. The CDR3 length is 15 residues. The CDR3 coding sequence is TGCGCCAGCAGTGAGTCGAGCCTAGCGCAAGAGACCCAGTACTTC. Protein: CASSESSLAQETQYF.

This sequence joins TRBV6-2 or TRBV6-3 and TRBJ2-3; TRBD1 matches at 7 bases. After removal of 5 bases from V and 3 bases from J, the junction contained 11 bases not matched to a gene. The CDR3 is made up of 16 amino acids. The germline CDR1 and CDR2 sequences are MNHEY and SVGEGT. The CDR3: CASSPQKSGGTDTQYF. The CDR3 nucleotides read TGTGCCAGCAGTCCCCAAAAATCAGGGGGAACAGATACGCAGTATTTT.

The chain combines TRBV7-2 with TRBJ1-4; D gene unclear. This CDR3 comprises 14 residues. Germline loops: CDR1 SGHTA, CDR2 FQGNSA. Trimming removed 2 bases at V and 4 bases at J, with 8 bases between. The CDR3 here is CASSLSVSNEKLFF. CDR3 DNA sequence: TGTGCCAGCAGCTTAAGCGTCAGTAATGAAAAACTGTTTTTT.

CDR3 nucleotides: TGTGCCAGCAGTGAAGGTTATCGGGAGCTGTTTTTT. It yields the protein CASSEGYRELFF. The V and J genes are TRBV6-1 and TRBJ2-2; unclear D gene. The CDR3 extends over 12 amino acids. Germline CDR1 and CDR2: MNHNS and SASEGT. Trimming cost V 1 base and J 9 bases, with 6 bases left between them.

The chain carries TRBV10-3 and TRBJ2-5; TRBD1 aligns across 10 bases. Trimming at V came to 4 bases and at J to 3 bases, leaving 2 bases not matched to a gene. Per the germline V gene, CDR1 is ENHRY and CDR2 is SYGVKD. This CDR3 region has 14 residues. The CDR3 here is CAISVGTGEETQYF. CDR3 DNA: TGTGCCATCAGTGTAGGGACAGGGGAAGAGACCCAGTACTTC.

The rearrangement joins TRBV5-1 to TRBJ1-1, with 9 positions matching TRBD1. This CDR3 is 15 amino acids long. The germline V gene has CDR1 SGHRS and CDR2 YFSETQ. Trimming at V came to 0 bases and at J to 7 bases, leaving 7 bases not matched to a gene. CDR3 in amino acids: CASSLDRGPGGEAFF. The CDR3 coding sequence is TGCGCCAGCAGCTTGGACAGGGGGCCAGGGGGTGAAGCTTTCTTT.

This chain uses TRBV10-3 with TRBJ2-2; 9 nucleotides match TRBD2. V trimming: 4 bases; J trimming: 7 bases; junction bases outside the gene matches: 7. The CDR3 contains 15 residues. From germline, CDR1 is ENHRY and CDR2 SYGVKD. The CDR3 DNA is TGTGCCATCAGTGTTCAGCGGGGGGACCTCGGGGAGCTGTTTTTT. Its protein is CAISVQRGDLGELFF.